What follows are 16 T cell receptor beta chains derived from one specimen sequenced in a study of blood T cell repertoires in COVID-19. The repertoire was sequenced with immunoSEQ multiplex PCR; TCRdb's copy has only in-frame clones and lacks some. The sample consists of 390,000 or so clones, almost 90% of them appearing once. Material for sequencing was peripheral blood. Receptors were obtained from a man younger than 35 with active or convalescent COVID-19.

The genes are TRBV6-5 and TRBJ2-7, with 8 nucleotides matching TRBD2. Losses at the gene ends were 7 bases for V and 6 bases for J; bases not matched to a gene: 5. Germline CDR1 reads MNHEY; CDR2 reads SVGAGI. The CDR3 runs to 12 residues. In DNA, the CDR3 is TGTGCCAGCACCCCGGGGGGGCTCGAGCAGTACTTC. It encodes CASTPGGLEQYF.

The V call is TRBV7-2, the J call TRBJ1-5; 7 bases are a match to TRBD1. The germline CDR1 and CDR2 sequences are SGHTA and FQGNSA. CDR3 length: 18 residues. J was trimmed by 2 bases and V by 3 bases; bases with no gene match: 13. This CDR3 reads CASSLYALDRVRNQPQHF. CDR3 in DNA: TGTGCCAGCAGCTTGTACGCCCTAGACAGGGTGCGCAATCAGCCCCAGCATTTT.

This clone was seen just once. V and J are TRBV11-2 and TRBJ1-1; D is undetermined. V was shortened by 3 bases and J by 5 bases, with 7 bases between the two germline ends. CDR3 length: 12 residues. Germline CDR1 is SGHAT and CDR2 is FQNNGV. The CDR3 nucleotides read TGTGCCAGCAGCTTGAGGTGGACTGAAGCTTTCTTT. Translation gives CASSLRWTEAFF.

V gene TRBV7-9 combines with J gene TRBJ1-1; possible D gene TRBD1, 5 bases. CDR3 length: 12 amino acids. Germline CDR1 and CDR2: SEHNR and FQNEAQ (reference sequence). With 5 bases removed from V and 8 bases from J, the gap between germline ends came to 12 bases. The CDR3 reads CASSEGALEAFF. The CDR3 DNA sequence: TGTGCCAGCAGCGAAGGGGCCTTGGAAGCTTTCTTT.

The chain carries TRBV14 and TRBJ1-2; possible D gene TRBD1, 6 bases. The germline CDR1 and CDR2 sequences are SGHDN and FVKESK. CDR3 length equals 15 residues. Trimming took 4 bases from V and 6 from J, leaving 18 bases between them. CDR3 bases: TGTGCCAGCAGCCCCCGGTGGGGGGGGCGCGATGGCTACACCTTC. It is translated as CASSPRWGGRDGYTF.

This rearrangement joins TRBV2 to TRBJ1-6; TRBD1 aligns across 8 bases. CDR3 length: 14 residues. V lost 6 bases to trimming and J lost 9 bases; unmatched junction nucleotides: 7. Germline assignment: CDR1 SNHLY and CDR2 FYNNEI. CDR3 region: CASRGQVIGSPLHF. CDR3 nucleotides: TGTGCCAGCAGGGGACAGGTAATAGGTTCACCCCTCCACTTT.

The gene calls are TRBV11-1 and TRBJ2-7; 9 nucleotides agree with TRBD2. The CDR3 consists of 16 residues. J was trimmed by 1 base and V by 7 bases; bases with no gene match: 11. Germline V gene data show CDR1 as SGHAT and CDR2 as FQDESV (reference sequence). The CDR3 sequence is CASTEDLAGNSYEQYF. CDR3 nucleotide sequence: TGTGCCAGCACCGAAGACCTAGCGGGAAATTCCTACGAGCAGTACTTC.

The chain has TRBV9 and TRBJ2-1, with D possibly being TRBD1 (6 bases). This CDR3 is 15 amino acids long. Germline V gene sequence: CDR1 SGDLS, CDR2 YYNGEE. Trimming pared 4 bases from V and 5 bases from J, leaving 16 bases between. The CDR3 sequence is CASSSLGTNNNEQFF. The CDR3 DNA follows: TGTGCCAGCAGCTCCCTCGGGACAAATAACAATGAGCAGTTCTTC. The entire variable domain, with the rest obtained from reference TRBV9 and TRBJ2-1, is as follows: DSGVTQTPKHLITATGQRVTLRCSPRSGDLSVYWYQQSLDQGLQFLIQYYNGEERAKGNILERFSAQQFPDLHSELNLSSLELGDSALYFCASSSLGTNNNEQFFGPGTRLTVL.

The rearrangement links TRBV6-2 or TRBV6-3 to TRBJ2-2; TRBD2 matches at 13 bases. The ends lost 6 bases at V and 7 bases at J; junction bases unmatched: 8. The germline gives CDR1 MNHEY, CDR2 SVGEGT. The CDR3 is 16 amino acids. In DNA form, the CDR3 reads TGTGCCAGCAGCCTACTAGCGGGAGGGCCTGGCGGGGAGCTGTTTTTT. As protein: CASSLLAGGPGGELFF.

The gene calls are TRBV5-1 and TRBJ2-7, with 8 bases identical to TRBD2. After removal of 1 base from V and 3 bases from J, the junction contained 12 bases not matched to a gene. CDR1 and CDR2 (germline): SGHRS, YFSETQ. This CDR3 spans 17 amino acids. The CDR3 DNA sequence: TGCGCCAGCAGCTTGCCCCGGGGTAGCGGGATCAGCTACGAGCAGTACTTC. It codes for CASSLPRGSGISYEQYF. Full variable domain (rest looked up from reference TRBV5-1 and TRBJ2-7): KAGVTQTPRYLIKTRGQQVTLSCSPISGHRSVSWYQQTPGQGLQFLFEYFSETQRNKGNFPGRFSGRQFSNSRSEMNVSTLELGDSALYLCASSLPRGSGISYEQYFGPGTRLTVT.

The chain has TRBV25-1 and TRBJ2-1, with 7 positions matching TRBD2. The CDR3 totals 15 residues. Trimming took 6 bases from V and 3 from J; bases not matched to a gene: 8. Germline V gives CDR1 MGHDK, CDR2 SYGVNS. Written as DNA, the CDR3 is TGTGCCAGCAGCCCTTGGCTAGCGGACTACAATGAGCAGTTCTTC. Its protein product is CASSPWLADYNEQFF.

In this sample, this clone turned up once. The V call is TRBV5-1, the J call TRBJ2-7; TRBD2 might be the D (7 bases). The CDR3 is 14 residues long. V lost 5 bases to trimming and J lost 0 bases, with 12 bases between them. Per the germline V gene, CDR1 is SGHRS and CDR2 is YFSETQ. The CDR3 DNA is TGCGCCAGCAGGGGAGGGGGGAGCTCCTACGAGCAGTACTTC. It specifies CASRGGGSSYEQYF.

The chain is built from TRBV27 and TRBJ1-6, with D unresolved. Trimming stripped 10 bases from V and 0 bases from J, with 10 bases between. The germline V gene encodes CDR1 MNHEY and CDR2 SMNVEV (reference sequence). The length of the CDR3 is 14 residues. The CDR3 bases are TGTGCCACCCAAAGTAGCTCCTATAATTCACCCCTCCACTTT. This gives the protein CATQSSSYNSPLHF.

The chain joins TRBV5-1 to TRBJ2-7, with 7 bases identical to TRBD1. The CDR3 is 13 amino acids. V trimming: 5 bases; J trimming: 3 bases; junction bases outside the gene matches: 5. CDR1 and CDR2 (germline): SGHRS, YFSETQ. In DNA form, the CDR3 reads TGCGCCAGCAGACTACAGGGGAACTACGAGCAGTACTTC. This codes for CASRLQGNYEQYF.

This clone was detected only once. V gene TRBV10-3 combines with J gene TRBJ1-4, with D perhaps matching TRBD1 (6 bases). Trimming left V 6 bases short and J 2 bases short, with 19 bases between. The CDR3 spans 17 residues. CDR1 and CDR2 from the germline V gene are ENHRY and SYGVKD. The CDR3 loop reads CAISETGFQVTNEKLFF. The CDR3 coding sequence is TGTGCCATCAGCGAAACAGGGTTTCAGGTGACTAATGAAAAACTGTTTTTT.

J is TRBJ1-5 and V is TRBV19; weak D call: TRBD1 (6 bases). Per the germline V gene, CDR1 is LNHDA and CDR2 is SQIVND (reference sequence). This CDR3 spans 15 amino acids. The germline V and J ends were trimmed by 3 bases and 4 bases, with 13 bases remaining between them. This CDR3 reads CASSMLGQGNQPQHF. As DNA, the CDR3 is TGTGCCAGTAGTATGTTAGGGCAGGGGAATCAGCCCCAGCATTTT. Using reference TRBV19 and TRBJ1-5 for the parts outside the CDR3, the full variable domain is DGGITQSPKYLFRKEGQNVTLSCEQNLNHDAMYWYRQDPGQGLRLIYYSQIVNDFQKGDIAEGYSVSREKKESFPLTVTSAQKNPTAFYLCASSMLGQGNQPQHFGDGTRLSIL.